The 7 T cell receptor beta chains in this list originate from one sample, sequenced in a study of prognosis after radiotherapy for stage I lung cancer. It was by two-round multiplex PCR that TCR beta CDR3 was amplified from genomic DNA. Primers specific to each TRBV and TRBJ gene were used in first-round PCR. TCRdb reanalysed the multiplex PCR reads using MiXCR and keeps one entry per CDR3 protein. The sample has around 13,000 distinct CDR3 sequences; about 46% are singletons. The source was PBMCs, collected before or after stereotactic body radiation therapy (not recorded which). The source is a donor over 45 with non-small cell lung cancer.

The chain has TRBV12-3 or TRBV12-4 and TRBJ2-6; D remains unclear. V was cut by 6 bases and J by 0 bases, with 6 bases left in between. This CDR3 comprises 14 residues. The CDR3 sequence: CASRGSSGANVLTF. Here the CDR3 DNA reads TGTGCCAGCAGAGGAAGCTCTGGGGCCAACGTCCTGACTTTC.

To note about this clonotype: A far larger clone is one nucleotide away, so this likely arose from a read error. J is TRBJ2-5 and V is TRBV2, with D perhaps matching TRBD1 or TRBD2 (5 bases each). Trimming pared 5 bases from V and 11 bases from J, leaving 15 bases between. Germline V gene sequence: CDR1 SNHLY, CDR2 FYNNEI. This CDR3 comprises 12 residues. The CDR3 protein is CASSRDGNEQYF. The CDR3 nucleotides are TGTGCCAGCAGTCGGGACGGGAATGAGCAGTACTTC.

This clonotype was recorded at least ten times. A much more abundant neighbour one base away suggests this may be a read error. CDR3 loop: CALGEGYSEQFF. CDR3 nucleotides: TGTGCCTTAGGGGAGGGGTACAGTGAGCAGTTCTTC. The V call is TRBV6-1, the J call TRBJ2-1, with 7 bases that match TRBD2. Germline V CDR1 and CDR2: MNHNS, SASEGT. The CDR3 is 12 amino acids.

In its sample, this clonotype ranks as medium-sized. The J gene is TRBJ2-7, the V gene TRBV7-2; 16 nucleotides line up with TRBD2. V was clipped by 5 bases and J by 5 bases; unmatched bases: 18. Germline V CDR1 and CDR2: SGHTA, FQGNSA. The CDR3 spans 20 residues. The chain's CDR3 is CASSARPGTSGRAWVNEQYF. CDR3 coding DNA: TGTGCCAGCAGCGCACGGCCCGGGACTAGCGGGAGGGCCTGGGTCAACGAGCAGTACTTC.

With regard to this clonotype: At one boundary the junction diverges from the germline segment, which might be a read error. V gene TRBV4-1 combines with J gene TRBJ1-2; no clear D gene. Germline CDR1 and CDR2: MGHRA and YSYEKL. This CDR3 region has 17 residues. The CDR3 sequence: CASSQSREEYANYGHTF. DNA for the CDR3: TGCGCCAGCAGCCAATCCAGAGAGGAGTATGCGAACTATGGCCACACCTTC.

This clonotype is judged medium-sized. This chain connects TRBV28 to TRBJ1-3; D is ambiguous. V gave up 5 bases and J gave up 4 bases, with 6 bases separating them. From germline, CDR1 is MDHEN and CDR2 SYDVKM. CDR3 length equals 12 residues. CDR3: CASSVKGNTIYF. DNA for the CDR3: TGTGCCAGCAGTGTCAAAGGAAACACCATATATTTT. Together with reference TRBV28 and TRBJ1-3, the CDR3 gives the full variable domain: DVKVTQSSRYLVKRTGEKVFLECVQDMDHENMFWYRQDPGLGLRLIYFSYDVKMKEKGDIPEGYSVSREKKERFSLILESASTNQTSMYLCASSVKGNTIYFGEGSWLTVV.

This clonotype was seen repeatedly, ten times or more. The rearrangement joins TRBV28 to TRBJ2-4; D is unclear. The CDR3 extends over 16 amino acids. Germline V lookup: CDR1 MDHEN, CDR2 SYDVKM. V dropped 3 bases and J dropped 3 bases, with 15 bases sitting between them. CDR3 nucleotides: TGTGCCAGCAGTTTTATTAGGGAAACGGGCAAAAACATTCAGTACTTC. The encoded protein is CASSFIRETGKNIQYF.